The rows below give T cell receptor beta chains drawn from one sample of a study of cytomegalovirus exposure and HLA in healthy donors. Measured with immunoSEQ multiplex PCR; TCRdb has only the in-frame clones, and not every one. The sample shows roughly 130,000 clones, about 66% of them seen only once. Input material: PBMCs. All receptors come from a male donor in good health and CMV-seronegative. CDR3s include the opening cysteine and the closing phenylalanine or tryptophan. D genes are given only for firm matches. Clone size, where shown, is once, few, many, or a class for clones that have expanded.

CSASLTGEAFF	TGCAGCGCCTCCCTCACAGGTGAAGCTTTCTTT	TRBV29-1	TRBJ1-1	.	.
CASSPGLAMETQYF	TGTGCCAGCAGCCCGGGACTAGCGATGGAGACCCAGTACTTC	TRBV9	TRBJ2-5	TRBD2	few
CATETTGGQGGYTF	TGTGCCACCGAGACCACAGGGGGTCAAGGGGGCTACACCTTC	TRBV19	TRBJ1-2	TRBD1	.
CASSLSVGLDGGETQYF	TGTGCCAGCAGCTTGAGTGTCGGGTTAGACGGAGGGGAGACCCAGTACTTC	TRBV5-4	TRBJ2-5	.	few
CSVAGTSGGDEQYF	TGCAGCGTTGCCGGGACTAGCGGGGGCGACGAGCAGTACTTC	TRBV29-1	TRBJ2-7	TRBD2	.
CASSSTRGKQFETQYF	TGTGCCAGCAGCTCAACCAGGGGGAAACAGTTTGAGACCCAGTACTTC	TRBV11-2	TRBJ2-5	TRBD1	.
CASSLPIYTEAFF	TGTGCCAGCAGCTTACCAATTTACACTGAAGCTTTCTTT	TRBV7-9	TRBJ1-1	.	few
CASSEGTSKSSYEQYF	TGCGCCAGCAGCGAGGGGACTTCCAAGAGCTCCTACGAGCAGTACTTC	TRBV10-1	TRBJ2-7	.	.
CASSYSGGPNEQFF	TGTGCCAGCAGCTACTCGGGGGGGCCGAACGAGCAGTTCTTC	TRBV7-3	TRBJ2-1	TRBD2	.
CASSQTYGTSYEQYF	TGCGCCAGCAGCCAAACCTACGGGACTAGCTACGAGCAGTACTTC	TRBV4-1	TRBJ2-7	TRBD2	few
CASSPTFRDSPYEQYF	TGTGCCAGCAGCCCGACCTTTAGGGACAGCCCCTACGAGCAGTACTTC	TRBV5-4	TRBJ2-7	TRBD1	.
CASSSGQQYNEQFF	TGTGCCAGCAGCAGCGGACAGCAATACAATGAGCAGTTCTTC	TRBV7-3	TRBJ2-1	.	.
CASSLGGSGNTIYF	TGTGCCAGCAGTTTAGGGGGTTCTGGAAACACCATATATTTT	TRBV6-5	TRBJ1-3	.	.
CASSLAGRQGGNVLTF	TGTGCCAGCAGCTTGGCCGGGAGACAGGGAGGCAACGTCCTGACTTTC	TRBV5-4	TRBJ2-6	.	once
CASSINYEQYF	TGTGCCAGCAGTATTAACTACGAGCAGTACTTC	TRBV28	TRBJ2-7	.	.
CASSGGQGDADTQYF	TGTGCCAGCAGTGGGGGACAGGGTGATGCAGATACGCAGTATTTT	TRBV7-3	TRBJ2-3	TRBD1	few
CASSGEGTGELFF	TGCGCCAGCAGTGGGGAGGGGACCGGGGAGCTGTTTTTT	TRBV5-1	TRBJ2-2	TRBD2	.
CSVGPSGGYNEQFF	TGCAGCGTTGGACCCAGCGGGGGATACAATGAGCAGTTCTTC	TRBV29-1	TRBJ2-1	TRBD2	few
CASSQRTGQFEKLFF	TGTGCCAGCAGCCAACGGACAGGCCAGTTTGAAAAACTGTTTTTT	TRBV7-2	TRBJ1-4	TRBD1	few
CASSLALAGGVVGDEQFF	TGTGCCAGCAGCTTAGCACTAGCGGGGGGGGTTGTTGGTGATGAGCAGTTCTTC	TRBV13	TRBJ2-1	TRBD2	.
CASSPWDTYNEQFF	TGTGCCAGCAGCCCCTGGGACACTTACAATGAGCAGTTCTTC	TRBV7-8	TRBJ2-1	.	few
CASSSGQDSFRPLHF	TGTGCCAGCAGCTCCGGACAGGACTCGTTTCGACCCCTCCACTTT	TRBV7-2	TRBJ1-6	TRBD1	.
CASSLDTFEAFF	TGCGCCAGCAGCTTGGACACGTTTGAAGCTTTCTTT	TRBV5-1	TRBJ1-1	.	.
CASREGDTQYF	TGTGCCAGCAGGGAGGGAGATACGCAGTATTTT	TRBV27	TRBJ2-3	.	.
CASSLVQGKGYEQYF	TGTGCCAGCAGCTTAGTTCAGGGAAAAGGCTACGAGCAGTACTTC	TRBV11-2	TRBJ2-7	.	once
CASSQGVVGKTGQYF	TGCGCCAGCAGCCAAGGAGTGGTGGGTAAGACGGGGCAGTACTTC	TRBV4-1	TRBJ2-7	.	.
CAIRVDRDGELFF	TGTGCCATCAGGGTGGACAGGGACGGGGAGCTGTTTTTT	TRBV10-3	TRBJ2-2	TRBD1	few
CASSGVTDSYEQYF	TGTGCCAGCAGCGGAGTGACAGATAGCTACGAGCAGTACTTC	TRBV7-2	TRBJ2-7	.	few
CASSVGPGSNTEAFF	TGTGCCAGCAGCGTAGGCCCAGGCTCAAACACTGAAGCTTTCTTT	TRBV9	TRBJ1-1	.	.
CASSPSTGGEPQHF	TGTGCCAGTAGTCCATCGACAGGGGGGGAGCCCCAGCATTTT	TRBV19	TRBJ1-5	TRBD1	.
CASTFTQAGGWDEQFF	TGTGCCAGCACCTTCACCCAAGCGGGGGGGTGGGATGAGCAGTTCTTC	TRBV7-2	TRBJ2-1	TRBD2	.
CASSANEKLFF	TGTGCCAGCAGCGCTAATGAAAAACTGTTTTTT	TRBV6-5	TRBJ1-4	.	.
CASSGQGMMLGYF	TGTGCCAGCAGTGGACAGGGGATGATGCTAGGTTACTTC	TRBV2	TRBJ2-7	TRBD1	few
CASSVGGAGELFF	TGTGCCAGCAGCGTAGGGGGGGCCGGGGAGCTGTTTTTT	TRBV9	TRBJ2-2	.	.
CASIIAGGGGTEAFF	TGTGCCAGCATTATCGCCGGTGGGGGCGGCACTGAAGCTTTCTTT	TRBV27	TRBJ1-1	.	few
CSVGPDSRYAYEQYF	TGCAGCGTCGGCCCGGACAGCCGGTATGCCTACGAGCAGTACTTC	TRBV29-1	TRBJ2-7	.	.
CASSRGVGNIQYF	TGTGCCAGCAGTCGGGGGGTCGGGAACATTCAGTACTTC	TRBV6-5	TRBJ2-4	TRBD2	.
CASSGRKVGTDTQYF	TGTGCCAGCAGCGGCAGGAAGGTAGGCACAGATACGCAGTATTTT	TRBV7-9	TRBJ2-3	.	.